The 9 T cell receptor beta chains given below trace back to one sample, sequenced in a study of shared clonotypes between healthy human individuals. Clones were read by immunoSEQ multiplex PCR, and TCRdb kept only the in-frame ones, dropping some. The sample contains some 1,400,000 clones, approximately 97% of which appear only once. Sequences were obtained from naive CD4+ T cells sorted from blood. Specified subset: CD45RA+ positively selected. The receptor set was obtained from a man aged 25-45 years in good health.

The rearrangement uses TRBV5-1 and TRBJ1-2; D not certain. This CDR3 has 15 amino acids. V lost 0 bases and J 4 bases, leaving 13 bases between the germline ends. Looked up from germline, CDR1 is SGHRS and CDR2 is YFSETQ. CDR3 amino acids: CASSLESSAIYGYTF. CDR3 in DNA: TGCGCCAGCAGCTTGGAAAGCTCAGCCATCTATGGCTACACCTTC.

The V gene is TRBV9, the J gene TRBJ2-1, with 10 bases fitting TRBD2. V was clipped by 4 bases and J by 1 base; unmatched bases: 5. The germline V gene encodes CDR1 SGDLS and CDR2 YYNGEE. This CDR3 comprises 16 residues. Written as DNA, the CDR3 is TGTGCCAGCAGCACCCAACTAGCGGGATCCTACAATGAGCAGTTCTTC. Translation: CASSTQLAGSYNEQFF.

CDR3 residues: CASSFFRGETQYF. The CDR3 nucleotides read TGTGCCAGCAGCTTTTTCCGGGGCGAGACCCAGTACTTC. The chain joins TRBV11-3 to TRBJ2-5; D tentatively fits TRBD1 or TRBD2 (5 bases each). Trimming left V 3 bases short and J 5 bases short, with 10 bases between. The germline gives CDR1 SGHNT, CDR2 YENEEA. The CDR3 is 13 residues long.

This clone was seen just once. The CDR3 is CASSRDRAHEQYF. CDR3 in DNA: TGTGCCAGCAGCCGCGACAGGGCCCACGAGCAGTACTTC. J is TRBJ2-7 and V is TRBV7-2, with 7 nucleotides matching TRBD1. The CDR3 is 13 residues long. The ends lost 5 bases at V and 5 bases at J; junction bases unmatched: 6. The germline V gene encodes CDR1 SGHTA and CDR2 FQGNSA.

The CDR3 bases are TGTGCCAGTAGTTCTAGCGCGGCCGGGGAGCTGTTTTTT. It codes for CASSSSAAGELFF. This chain connects TRBV19 to TRBJ2-2; a possible D gene is TRBD2 (6 bases). The CDR3 has 13 residues. V was trimmed by 5 bases and J by 6 bases, leaving 10 bases between them. Germline V gene sequence: CDR1 LNHDA, CDR2 SQIVND (reference sequence).

This chain joins TRBV5-1 and TRBJ2-1, with D hard to call. Trimming stripped 1 base from V and 0 bases from J, with 8 bases between. The CDR3 length is 15 residues. CDR1 is SGHRS, CDR2 YFSETQ, per germline. The CDR3 DNA sequence: TGCGCCAGCAGCTTGCAGGTTAGCTCCTACAATGAGCAGTTCTTC. Residues: CASSLQVSSYNEQFF.

The chain carries TRBV10-3 and TRBJ2-3; 7 nucleotides align to TRBD1. J gave up 1 base and V 6 bases, and 4 bases lay outside the gene matches. This CDR3 is built from 14 residues. Germline-derived CDR1 and CDR2 are ENHRY and SYGVKD. Here the CDR3 DNA reads TGTGCCATCAGGACAGGGTATGGCACAGATACGCAGTATTTT. Amino acid sequence: CAIRTGYGTDTQYF.

This chain uses TRBV23-1 with TRBJ2-5; 10 bases agree with TRBD1. TRBV23-1 is assigned to the ORF class and has an uncertain function. Losses at the gene ends were 4 bases for V and 3 bases for J; bases not matched to a gene: 8. The CDR3 runs to 16 residues. The CDR3 loop is CASSPYKTGGEETQYF. The CDR3 coding sequence is TGCGCCAGCAGTCCCTATAAGACAGGGGGCGAAGAGACCCAGTACTTC.

The chain employs TRBV27 and TRBJ2-3; D tentatively reads TRBD1 or TRBD2 (5 bases each). CDR1 and CDR2 from the germline V gene are MNHEY and SMNVEV (reference sequence). The V end was cut by 6 bases, the J end by 1 base, with 11 bases between. The CDR3 spans 14 residues. In DNA form, the CDR3 reads TGTGCCAGCAGATTCCTGGGGGGCACAGATACGCAGTATTTT. Its protein product is CASRFLGGTDTQYF.